This TCR beta chain appears in the sequencing data of a study of shared clonotypes between healthy human individuals. General study results and limits: Sequencing of the sorted subsets was shown by rarefaction to be incomplete despite large depth. Shared clonotypes: 4.5% to 5% naive CD4, around 3.4% naive CD8, 2.3% memory CD4, about 0.41% memory CD8. Naive subsets generally exceeded memory subsets in estimated richness.

A note on this clone: Its antigen is as yet unknown. Within the sample, other DNA sequences also encode this same CDR3.

CD45RO negativity and positive selection for CCR7 defined naive CD8 cells, a population that excluded terminally differentiated effector memory CD45RA+ cells. Germline CDR1 and CDR2: SEHNR and FQNEAQ (reference sequence). V lost 4 bases, J lost 3 bases, and 0 bases stayed unmatched. The CDR3 runs 12 residues. DNA at 200 ng, 25,000 to 35,000 T cell genomes, went into sorted-subset replicate PCRs. TCRdb's table, derived via immunoSEQ multiplex PCR, lists solely in-frame clones and lacks some. The sample contains some 2.1 million clones, just under 95% of which appear only once. This receptor was taken from a man aged 18 to 35 in good health. Some clones in this sample may be carry-over from other donors' samples. The V gene is TRBV7-9, the J gene TRBJ2-7; 7 nucleotides line up with TRBD2. What was sequenced was naive CD8+ T cells from PBMCs. CDR3 amino acids: CASSWGGYEQYF. The CDR3 coding sequence is TGTGCCAGCAGCTGGGGGGGCTACGAGCAGTACTTC.